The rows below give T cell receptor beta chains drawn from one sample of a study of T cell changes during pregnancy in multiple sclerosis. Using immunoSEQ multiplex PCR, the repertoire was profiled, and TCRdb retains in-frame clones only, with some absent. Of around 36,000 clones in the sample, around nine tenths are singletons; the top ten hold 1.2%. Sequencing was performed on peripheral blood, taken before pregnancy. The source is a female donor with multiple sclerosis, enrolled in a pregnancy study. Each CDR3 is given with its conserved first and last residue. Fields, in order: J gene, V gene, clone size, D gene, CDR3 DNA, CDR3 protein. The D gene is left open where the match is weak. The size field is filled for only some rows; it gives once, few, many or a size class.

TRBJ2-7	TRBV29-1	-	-	TGCAGCGTTGGAAGAGGGTACGAGCAGTACTTC	CSVGRGYEQYF
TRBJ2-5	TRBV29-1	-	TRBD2	TGCAGCGTTGACATTTCCGGCGGGAGTGTGGGGTACTTC	CSVDISGGSVGYF
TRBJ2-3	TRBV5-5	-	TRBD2	TGTGCCAGCAACCTCTTTAGCGGGAGCACAGATACGCAGTATTTT	CASNLFSGSTDTQYF
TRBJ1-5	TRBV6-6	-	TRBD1	TGTGCCAGCAAACCGGGACAGGGGGCCTACAATCAGCCCCAGCATTTT	CASKPGQGAYNQPQHF
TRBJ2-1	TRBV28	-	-	TGTGCCAGCAGTCCAACCCTCGGGGTTGTCTCCTACAATGAGCAGTTCTTC	CASSPTLGVVSYNEQFF
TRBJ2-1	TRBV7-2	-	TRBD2	TGTGCCAGCAGCTTCGGACTAGCGCAATACAATGAGCAGTTCTTC	CASSFGLAQYNEQFF
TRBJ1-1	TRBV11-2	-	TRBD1	TGTGCCAGCAGCTCCCGCACAGGGGCCCTAAGGGACACTGAAGCTTTCTTT	CASSSRTGALRDTEAFF
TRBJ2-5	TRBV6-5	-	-	TGTGCCAGCACCAGCGGGTACCAAGAGACCCAGTACTTC	CASTSGYQETQYF
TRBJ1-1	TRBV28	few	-	TGTGCCAGCAGTACGACACCTAACACTGAAGCTTTCTTT	CASSTTPNTEAFF
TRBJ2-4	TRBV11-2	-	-	TGTGCCAGCAGCTTCGGGGGAGATGGCATTCAGTACTTC	CASSFGGDGIQYF
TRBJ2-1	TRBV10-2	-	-	TGCGCCAGCAGCCACCTCGAGGCGAGCTCCTACAATGAGCAGTTCTTC	CASSHLEASSYNEQFF
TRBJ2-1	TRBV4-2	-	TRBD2	TGTGCCAGCAGCCTAGGTCCCGGCGGGAGGGTGGGCAATGAGCAGTTCTTC	CASSLGPGGRVGNEQFF
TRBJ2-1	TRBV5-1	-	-	TGCGCCAGCAGCTTGACGGGTGGGGGCGTGGGGAATGAGCAGTTCTTC	CASSLTGGGVGNEQFF
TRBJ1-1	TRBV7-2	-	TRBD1	TGTGCCAGCAGCACCGGACAGGGGGGGGCTTTCTTT	CASSTGQGGAFF
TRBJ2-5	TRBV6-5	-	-	TGTGCCAGCAGTCCCCCGGGGACACTCCAAGAGACCCAGTACTTC	CASSPPGTLQETQYF
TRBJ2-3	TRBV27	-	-	TGTGCCAGCAGTTTAACCAGGGCAGGGTACACAGATACGCAGTATTTT	CASSLTRAGYTDTQYF
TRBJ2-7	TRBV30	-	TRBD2	TGTGCCTGGGGGACTAGCGTCCCCGGCGAGCAGTACTTC	CAWGTSVPGEQYF
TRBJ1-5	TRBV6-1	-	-	TGTGCCAGCCCGGGCAATCAGCCCCAGCATTTT	CASPGNQPQHF
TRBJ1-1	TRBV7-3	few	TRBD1	TGTGCCAGCAGCTTGACGACAGGGGGCGCATCTGAAGCTTTCTTT	CASSLTTGGASEAFF
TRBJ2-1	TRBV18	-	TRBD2	TGTGCCAGCTCCACCGGACTAGCAGCATATGAGCAGTTCTTC	CASSTGLAAYEQFF
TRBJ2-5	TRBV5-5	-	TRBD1	TGTGCCAGCAGCCGCGGACAGGCCAGCCAAGAGACCCAGTACTTC	CASSRGQASQETQYF
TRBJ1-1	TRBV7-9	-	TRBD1	TGTGCCAGCAGCTTAGAATTATGGACAGGGACAGGGAACACTGAAGCTTTCTTT	CASSLELWTGTGNTEAFF
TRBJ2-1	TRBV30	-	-	TGTGCCTCGCCCCGGCGGGCCTACAATGAGCAGTTCTTC	CASPRRAYNEQFF
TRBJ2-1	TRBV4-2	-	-	TGTGCCAGCAGCCAATCCCCACAGCGGAGCTCCTACAATGAGCAGTTCTTC	CASSQSPQRSSYNEQFF
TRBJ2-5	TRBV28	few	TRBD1	TGTGCCAGCAGTCTACAGGGGGCTGAGACCCAGTACTTC	CASSLQGAETQYF
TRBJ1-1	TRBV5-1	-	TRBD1	TGCGCCAGCAGCTTGGGGACAGGGGGAGACATGAACACTGAAGCTTTCTTT	CASSLGTGGDMNTEAFF
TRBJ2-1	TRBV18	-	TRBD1	TGTGCCAGCTCAGGGGACAGGGAGTACAATGAGCAGTTCTTC	CASSGDREYNEQFF
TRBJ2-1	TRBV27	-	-	TGTGCCAGCGGACGAACTAGTCTGAGCTACAATGAGCAGTTCTTC	CASGRTSLSYNEQFF
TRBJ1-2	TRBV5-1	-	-	TGCGCCAGCAGAGACGACTCGGACTATGGCTACACCTTC	CASRDDSDYGYTF
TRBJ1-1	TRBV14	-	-	TGTGCCAGCAGCCAAGATCCGGGATACACTGAAGCTTTCTTT	CASSQDPGYTEAFF
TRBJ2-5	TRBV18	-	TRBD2	TGTGCCAGCTCACCAGGACTAGCGGTGAACGGCGAGACCCAGTACTTC	CASSPGLAVNGETQYF
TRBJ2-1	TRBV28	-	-	TGTGCCAGCAGTTTAGTAGGGGATTTCTACAATGAGCAGTTCTTC	CASSLVGDFYNEQFF
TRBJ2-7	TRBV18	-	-	TGTGCCAGCTCACCAGCCAGGGTTGGAACCTACGAGCAGTACTTC	CASSPARVGTYEQYF
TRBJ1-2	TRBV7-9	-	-	TGTGCCAGCAGCACACTTGACGGAGCTAACTATGGCTACACCTTC	CASSTLDGANYGYTF
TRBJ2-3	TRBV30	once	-	TGTGCCTGGAGTGTACCCCTTCCGGGGACAGATACGCAGTATTTT	CAWSVPLPGTDTQYF
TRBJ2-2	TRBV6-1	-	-	TGTGCCAGCACTAGACAGACCGGGGAGCTGTTTTTT	CASTRQTGELFF
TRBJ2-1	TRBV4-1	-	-	TGCGCCAGCAGCCAAGTTTACAGCCGCTCCTACAATGAGCAGTTCTTC	CASSQVYSRSYNEQFF
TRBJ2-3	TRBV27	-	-	TGTGCCAGCAGGATGGCGGCCACAGATACGCAGTATTTT	CASRMAATDTQYF
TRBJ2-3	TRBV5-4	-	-	TGTGCCAGCAGCTTGGCCGACATCTCGGATACGCAGTATTTT	CASSLADISDTQYF
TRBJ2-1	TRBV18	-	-	TGTGCCAGCTCACCTCAGGGTCTCTCCTACAATGAGCAGTTCTTC	CASSPQGLSYNEQFF
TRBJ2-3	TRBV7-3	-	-	TGTGCCAGCAGCCCCGTAGGAGCCACAGATACGCAGTATTTT	CASSPVGATDTQYF
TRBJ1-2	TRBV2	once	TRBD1	TGTGCCAGCCGGACAGGGGATATCACTTCCTATGGCTACACCTTC	CASRTGDITSYGYTF
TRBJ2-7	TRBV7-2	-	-	TGTGCCAGCAGCTTAGGAGGGAGCCTCGTCGGCGAGCAGTACTTC	CASSLGGSLVGEQYF
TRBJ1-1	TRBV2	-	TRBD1	TGTGCCAGCAGTACTGGACAGGGGGTATACCTATCCACTGAAGCTTTCTTT	CASSTGQGVYLSTEAFF
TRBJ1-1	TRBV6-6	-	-	TGTGCCAGCGTTCGGTTAATGAACACTGAAGCTTTCTTT	CASVRLMNTEAFF
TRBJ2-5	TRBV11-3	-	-	TGTGCCAGCAGCCCGGACACTGGAGAGACCCAGTACTTC	CASSPDTGETQYF
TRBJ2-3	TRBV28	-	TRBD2	TGTGCCAGCAGTTTCCCCCCTGCGGGAGGAGGCCCAGATACGCAGTATTTT	CASSFPPAGGGPDTQYF
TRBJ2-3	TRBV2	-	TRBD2	TGTGCCAGCACCCGTCTTAGCGGGAGTACAGATACGCAGTATTTT	CASTRLSGSTDTQYF
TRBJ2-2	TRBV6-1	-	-	TGTGCCAGCGGGATAAGGGGGGGTCAACTCGGGGAGCTGTTTTTT	CASGIRGGQLGELFF
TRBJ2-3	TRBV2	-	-	TGTGCCAGCAGAGCAGGGATAGATACGCAGTATTTT	CASRAGIDTQYF
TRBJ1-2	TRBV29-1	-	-	TGCAGCGTTTATCCCAGGGATAATGGCTACACCTTC	CSVYPRDNGYTF
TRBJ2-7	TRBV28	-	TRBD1	TGTGCCAGCAGTTCCGGACAGGGACCCTACGAGCAGTACTTC	CASSSGQGPYEQYF
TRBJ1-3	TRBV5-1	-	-	TGCGCCAGCAGCAGAGACAGCTCCTCTGGAAACACCATATATTTT	CASSRDSSSGNTIYF
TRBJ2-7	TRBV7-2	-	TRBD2	TGTGCCAGCAGCTTAGAAGGGACTAGCGGCGCCCGGGGGGAGCAGTACTTC	CASSLEGTSGARGEQYF
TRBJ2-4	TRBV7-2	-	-	TGTGCCAGCAGCCAACAGGGAAACATTCAGTACTTC	CASSQQGNIQYF
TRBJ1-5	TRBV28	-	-	TGTGCCAGCATTCTCGGAGGGGATAGCAATCAGCCCCAGCATTTT	CASILGGDSNQPQHF
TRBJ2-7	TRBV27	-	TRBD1	TGTGCCAGCAGTTTAAGACAGGGTAGGGACGAGCAGTACTTC	CASSLRQGRDEQYF
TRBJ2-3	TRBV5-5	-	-	TGTGCCAGCATCTTCCTCGGGACAACCCGCACAGATACGCAGTATTTT	CASIFLGTTRTDTQYF